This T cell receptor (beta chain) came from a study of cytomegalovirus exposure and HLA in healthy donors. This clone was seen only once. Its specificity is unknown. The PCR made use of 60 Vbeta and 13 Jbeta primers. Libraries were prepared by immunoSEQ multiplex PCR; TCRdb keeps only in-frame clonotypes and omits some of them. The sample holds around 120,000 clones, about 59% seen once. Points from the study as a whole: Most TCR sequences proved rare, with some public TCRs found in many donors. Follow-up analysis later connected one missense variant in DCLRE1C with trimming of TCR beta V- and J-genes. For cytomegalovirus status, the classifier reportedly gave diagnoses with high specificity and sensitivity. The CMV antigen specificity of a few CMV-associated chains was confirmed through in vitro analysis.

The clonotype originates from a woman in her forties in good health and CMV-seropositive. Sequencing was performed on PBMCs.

CDR3 sequence (DNA): TGTGCCAGCAGCTTAGTGCTAGCTAGCACAGATACGCAGTATTTT. Amino acids: CASSLVLASTDTQYF. This chain links TRBV7-3 with TRBJ2-3, with D tentatively TRBD2 (5 bases). The CDR3 runs 15 residues. Trimming took off 2 bases at V and 0 bases at J, with 9 bases between the two ends. Germline assignment: CDR1 SGHTA and CDR2 FQGTGA.